The 8 T cell receptor beta chains below come from one sample, sequenced in a study of post-analysis software for immune sequencing data. The library was made from cDNA and included unique molecular identifiers. TCRdb reanalysed the PCR reads using MiXCR and keeps one entry per CDR3 protein. This sample has 150,000 or so distinct CDR3 sequences, with about 37% found just once. Source: blood, taken after autologous hematopoietic stem cell transplantation. Receptor source: a girl aged 10 to 17 with multiple sclerosis.

The rearrangement joins TRBV18 to TRBJ2-1, with D perhaps matching TRBD2 (5 bases). CDR1 and CDR2 from the germline V gene are KGHSH and LQKENI. The CDR3 is 15 residues long. V was pared by 6 bases and J by 8 bases, with 20 bases between. In DNA form, the CDR3 reads TGTGCCAGCTCCCAACGGGAACTCTCTCGGGATGAGCAGTTCTTC. Translating gives CASSQRELSRDEQFF.

The table lists this clonotype with a few counts. Written as DNA, the CDR3 is TGCAGTGCTACTAGCGGGAGCTACGAGCAGTACTTC. It specifies CSATSGSYEQYF. The genes are TRBV20-1 and TRBJ2-7, with 10 bases fitting TRBD2. J gave up 3 bases and V 4 bases, and 0 bases lay outside the gene matches. Germline lookup yields CDR1 DFQATT and CDR2 SNEGSKA (reference sequence). The CDR3 has 12 amino acids.

This clonotype was seen at least ten times. The chain combines TRBV20-1 with TRBJ2-7; 10 positions agree with TRBD2. The CDR3 has 14 residues. Germline lookup yields CDR1 DFQATT and CDR2 SNEGSKA (reference sequence). V lost 7 bases and J lost 6; bases outside the gene matches: 12. The CDR3 coding sequence is TGCAGTGTCAGTCCTAGCGGGAGATCCACCGAGCAGTACTTC. Its protein is CSVSPSGRSTEQYF.

This clonotype has only a few counts. The chain links TRBV29-1 to TRBJ2-1; 7 bases align to TRBD1. The CDR3 runs 17 residues. V trimming: 7 bases; J trimming: 3 bases; junction bases outside the gene matches: 18. CDR1 is SQVTM, CDR2 ANQGSEA, per germline. The CDR3 bases are TGCAGCGCCCTCCCGACAGGGTTTGCTGAGGACTACAATGAGCAGTTCTTC. This encodes CSALPTGFAEDYNEQFF.

This clonotype was observed many times. The chain uses TRBV28 and TRBJ2-3; D remains ambiguous. The CDR3 contains 11 residues. From germline, CDR1 is MDHEN and CDR2 SYDVKM. V lost 10 bases and J 4 bases, leaving 9 bases between the germline ends. The chain's CDR3 is CATSFPDTQYF. The CDR3 DNA reads TGTGCCACCAGCTTTCCAGATACGCAGTATTTT.

For the CDR3, the DNA is TGTGCCAGCAGTTTACCGGGACTAGCGGGAGTGGATACGCAGTATTTT. Protein: CASSLPGLAGVDTQYF. This chain uses TRBV12-3 or TRBV12-4 with TRBJ2-3, with 14 positions matching TRBD2. This CDR3 comprises 16 residues. Trimming removed 2 bases from V and 6 bases from J; junction bases left unmatched: 4.

Concerning this clonotype: Relative to the germline gene, one junction end is altered; a read error may explain this. The chain couples TRBV7-9 to TRBJ1-5, with TRBD1 as a possible D gene (5 bases). The germline CDR1 and CDR2 sequences are SEHNR and FQNEAQ (reference sequence). The CDR3 length is 16 residues. The DNA for the CDR3 is TGTGTCAGCAGCTTAGCTGGGGCGGGGGTGAATCAGCCCCAGCATTTT. Translation: CVSSLAGAGVNQPQHF. Full variable domain (outside the CDR3, taken from reference TRBV7-9 and TRBJ1-5): DTGVSQNPRHKITKRGQNVTFRCDPISEHNRLYWYRQTLGQGPEFLTYFQNEAQLEKSRLLSDRFSAERPKGSFSTLEIQRTEQGDSAMYLCVSSLAGAGVNQPQHFGDGTRLSIL.

This chain connects TRBV7-6 to TRBJ1-1; D is perhaps TRBD1 (6 bases). Per germline, CDR1 SGHVS and CDR2 FNYEAQ. The CDR3 is 14 residues long. Trimming removed 7 bases from V and 4 bases from J, with 16 bases in between. Written as DNA, the CDR3 is TGTGCCAGCACCCTACGAGGGGGGAGCACTGAAGCTTTCTTT. Its translation is CASTLRGGSTEAFF.